This entry lists 13 T cell receptor beta chains sequenced from one sample in a study of early T cells in non-severe SARS-CoV-2 infection. From the 5' RACE reads, TCRdb called clonotypes with MiXCR, one entry per CDR3 protein. The sample holds tens of thousands of distinct CDR3 sequences; 5.5% are singletons and the top ten take more than 3.5%. The sample was whole blood, taken at baseline. The origin of the receptors is an adult who was a healthcare worker with PCR-confirmed SARS-CoV-2 infection or an uninfected control (not recorded which).

This clonotype occurred a few times. This chain links TRBV13 with TRBJ2-2, with 9 bases matching TRBD2. The V gene end was trimmed by 5 bases and the J gene end by 2 bases; junction bases not matched to a gene: 9. This CDR3 has 17 amino acids. Germline CDR1 is PRHDT and CDR2 is FYEKMQ (reference sequence). The CDR3 nucleotides are TGTGCCAGCAGCCTCCTCCCAGCGGGGGGTAACACCGGGGAGCTGTTTTTT. Translation: CASSLLPAGGNTGELFF.

This clonotype came up many times. The rearrangement joins TRBV7-6 to TRBJ2-2, with TRBD2 as a possible D gene (5 bases). The V gene lost 5 bases and the J gene lost 2 bases, with 12 bases spanning the gap. The CDR3 extends over 15 amino acids. Germline loops: CDR1 SGHVS, CDR2 FNYEAQ. The CDR3, as DNA: TGTGCCAGCAGCCTCGGGATACCTAACACCGGGGAGCTGTTTTTT. This codes for CASSLGIPNTGELFF.

This clonotype was found many times. This chain joins TRBV7-2 and TRBJ2-2, with D tentatively TRBD1 (5 bases). Trimming took off 4 bases at V and 5 bases at J, with 17 bases between the two ends. CDR1 is SGHTA, CDR2 FQGNSA, per germline. This CDR3 spans 16 amino acids. CDR3: CASSYDSGFRTGELFF. In DNA, the CDR3 is TGTGCCAGCAGCTACGATTCAGGGTTTAGGACCGGGGAGCTGTTTTTT.

The sample holds many counts of this clonotype. The rearrangement uses TRBV18 and TRBJ2-7; no clear D. Looked up from germline, CDR1 is KGHSH and CDR2 is LQKENI. The V gene lost 2 bases and the J gene lost 2 bases, with 10 bases spanning the gap. The CDR3 is 14 residues long. The CDR3 loop reads CASSPADTPYEQYF. CDR3 DNA sequence: TGTGCCAGCTCACCAGCTGACACACCCTACGAGCAGTACTTC. The full variable domain, in which reference TRBV18 and TRBJ2-7 provide the parts outside the CDR3, is NAGVMQNPRHLVRRRGQEARLRCSPMKGHSHVYWYRQLPEEGLKFMVYLQKENIIDESGMPKERFSAEFPKEGPSILRIQQVVRGDSAAYFCASSPADTPYEQYFGPGTRLTVT.

This clonotype has just a few counts. This rearrangement joins TRBV12-3 or TRBV12-4 to TRBJ1-6; D might be TRBD1 (5 bases). Trimming left V 5 bases short and J 5 bases short, with 10 bases between. CDR3 length equals 14 residues. CDR3 bases: TGTGCCAGCAGTCCGGGACGGGATAATTCACCCCTCCACTTT. Translating gives CASSPGRDNSPLHF.

This clonotype has a handful of counts. The V and J genes are TRBV6-2 or TRBV6-3 and TRBJ2-1; 7 bases are a match to TRBD2. With V trimmed by 4 bases and J by 4 bases, 13 bases remained unmatched. The CDR3 covers 17 residues. CDR1 is MNHEY, CDR2 SVGEGT, per germline. The CDR3: CASSSPFQLASYNEQFF. The CDR3 nucleotides are TGTGCCAGCAGTTCCCCTTTTCAACTAGCGAGTTACAATGAGCAGTTCTTC.

The CDR3 protein is CASRDYRKDTQYF. CDR3 bases: TGTGCCAGCAGAGACTACAGAAAAGATACGCAGTATTTT. The gene calls are TRBV12-3 or TRBV12-4 and TRBJ2-3, with D possibly TRBD2 on 5 matching bases. V was trimmed by 6 bases and J by 5 bases, leaving 12 bases between them. The CDR3 spans 13 residues.

There are many counts of this clonotype. The chain links TRBV5-1 to TRBJ2-3; 10 bases map to TRBD2. The trim removed 3 bases at V and 3 bases at J, leaving 7 bases unmatched. CDR1 and CDR2 (germline): SGHRS, YFSETQ. The CDR3 sequence is 16 residues long. CDR3 coding DNA: TGCGCCAGCAGCTGGGACCTAGCGGGAGCAACAGATACGCAGTATTTT. This gives the protein CASSWDLAGATDTQYF. The full variable domain, its missing parts supplied by reference TRBV5-1 and TRBJ2-3, is KAGVTQTPRYLIKTRGQQVTLSCSPISGHRSVSWYQQTPGQGLQFLFEYFSETQRNKGNFPGRFSGRQFSNSRSEMNVSTLELGDSALYLCASSWDLAGATDTQYFGPGTRLTVL.

This clonotype was seen at least ten times. The chain combines TRBV7-2 with TRBJ2-2, with 7 bases fitting TRBD2. V gave up 0 bases and J gave up 1 base; unmatched junction bases: 2. The CDR3 has 16 residues. From germline, CDR1 is SGHTA and CDR2 FQGNSA. CDR3: CASSLALAKNTGELFF. The CDR3 bases are TGTGCCAGCAGCTTAGCACTAGCGAAGAACACCGGGGAGCTGTTTTTT.

This clonotype has at least ten counts. The chain links TRBV4-3 to TRBJ2-2, with TRBD2 matching over 8 bases. Germline V gene data show CDR1 as LGHNA and CDR2 as YSLEER. V lost 8 bases to trimming and J lost 3 bases; unmatched junction nucleotides: 5. This CDR3 is built from 14 residues. The DNA of the CDR3 is TGCGCCAGCGGTGGTAGCGGGGACACCGGGGAGCTGTTTTTT. This translates into CASGGSGDTGELFF.

There are many counts of this clonotype. The chain combines TRBV5-4 with TRBJ1-1; D uncertain. The germline CDR1 and CDR2 sequences are SGHNT and YYREEE (reference sequence). The CDR3 has 15 amino acids. Trimming took off 3 bases at V and 4 bases at J, with 16 bases between the two ends. The CDR3 reads CASSSPFSRGTEAFF. CDR3 DNA: TGTGCCAGCAGCTCCCCCTTTTCCCGAGGCACTGAAGCTTTCTTT.

This clonotype was detected a few times. The chain combines TRBV3-1 with TRBJ2-7; D remains unclear. The ends were cut back, 4 bases at V and 4 bases at J, with 11 bases in the middle. Per germline, CDR1 LGHDT and CDR2 YNNKEL (reference sequence). The CDR3 length is 13 residues. Here the CDR3 DNA reads TGTGCCAGCAGCCCAGGAACAGCATACGAGCAGTACTTC. Amino acid sequence: CASSPGTAYEQYF.

In this sample, this clonotype turned up many times. Relative to the germline gene, one junction end is altered; a read error may explain this. The chain uses TRBV2 and TRBJ2-5; D remains unclear. CDR3 size: 10 residues. Per germline, CDR1 SNHLY and CDR2 FYNNEI. This CDR3 reads CASSGIFWNF. CDR3 coding DNA: TGTGCCAGCAGTGGAATATTTTGGAACTTC.